A selection of T cell receptor beta chains follows, all from one sample in a study of blood T cell repertoires in COVID-19. This table comes from immunoSEQ multiplex PCR, and its TCRdb copy is limited to in-frame clones, with some not included. This table has 300,000 to 350,000 clones, approximately 87% appearing once. Specimen: peripheral blood. These receptors came from a woman between 45 and 65 years old with COVID-19, enrolled during active disease. CDR3s include the opening cysteine and the closing phenylalanine or tryptophan. A D gene is named only where the DNA matches it firmly. Expanded clones get a size class; other rows say once, few or many, or leave the size out.

TRBJ1-3 TRBV10-3 15 - - TGTGCCATCAGTGAAATGGCGGGGTCTGGAAACACCATATATTTT CAISEMAGSGNTIYF
TRBJ2-1 TRBV6-2/TRBV6-3 13 - - TGTGCCAGCAGTTACTTCCGGGGCAATGAGCAGTTCTTC CASSYFRGNEQFF
TRBJ2-7 TRBV4-1 16 - once TGCGCCAGCAGCCCCACCGCCCGGACTGCCTCCTACGAGCAGTACTTC CASSPTARTASYEQYF
TRBJ2-3 TRBV7-2 15 TRBD2 - TGTGCCAGCAGCTTGATCGGGACTAATACAGATACGCAGTATTTT CASSLIGTNTDTQYF
TRBJ2-3 TRBV11-3 16 TRBD2 few TGTGCCAGCAGCTGGGTACTAGCGGGAGGAACAGATACGCAGTATTTT CASSWVLAGGTDTQYF
TRBJ1-1 TRBV11-3 11 - - TGTGCCATCGAGGAGAACACTGAAGCTTTCTTT CAIEENTEAFF
TRBJ2-3 TRBV5-1 14 TRBD2 - TGCGCCAGCAGCTTACCAGCGGGAGAGGATACGCAGTATTTT CASSLPAGEDTQYF
TRBJ1-1 TRBV27 18 TRBD1 - TGTGCCAGCAGTCCCCTAGGCTCCCCGCAGGGGGCTAGCACTGAAGCTTTCTTT CASSPLGSPQGASTEAFF
TRBJ2-3 TRBV10-1 16 TRBD2 - TGCGCCAGCAGTTCCCTAGCGGGAGCAGGTACAGATACGCAGTATTTT CASSSLAGAGTDTQYF
TRBJ1-5 TRBV2 16 TRBD1 - TGTGCCAGCAGTGCTCAACAGGGGACTAGCAATCAGCCCCAGCATTTT CASSAQQGTSNQPQHF
TRBJ1-6 TRBV5-4 15 TRBD1 few TGTGCCAGCAGCAACGGACAGGGCTATAATTCACCCCTCCACTTT CASSNGQGYNSPLHF
TRBJ1-2 TRBV11-3 15 - - TGTGCCAGCAGCTTAAGGATTGGACTGGCTGGTGGCTACACCTTC CASSLRIGLAGGYTF
TRBJ1-1 TRBV4-1 14 TRBD1 - TGCGCCAGCAGCCAAGATGGGACAGCATATGAAGCTTTCTTT CASSQDGTAYEAFF
TRBJ2-7 TRBV5-4 15 TRBD2 - TGTGCCAGCAGCCAAGGGACTAGCGGTCTCTACGAGCAGTACTTC CASSQGTSGLYEQYF
TRBJ2-3 TRBV29-1 14 - once TGCAGCGTTGACAGCGGGCCGGGCACAGATACGCAGTATTTT CSVDSGPGTDTQYF
TRBJ2-7 TRBV5-1 14 TRBD1 once TGCGCCAGCAGCTTGGAATGGGACAGCTACGAGCAGTACTTC CASSLEWDSYEQYF
TRBJ2-5 TRBV4-2 15 - - TGTGCCAGCAGCCAAGAGTCAGGAGGTTGGGAGACCCAGTACTTC CASSQESGGWETQYF
TRBJ1-1 TRBV6-5 12 TRBD1 - TGTGCCAGTCCGAACAGGGGGCTACAAGCTTTCTTT CASPNRGLQAFF
TRBJ2-7 TRBV6-5 15 TRBD2 - TGTGCCAGCAGTTACGCTAGCGGGACGTCCTACGAGCAGTACTTC CASSYASGTSYEQYF
TRBJ2-2 TRBV2 15 TRBD2 - TGTGCCAGCAGAGGAAGGACTAGGGACACCGGGGAGCTGTTTTTT CASRGRTRDTGELFF
TRBJ1-1 TRBV29-1 17 - - TGCAGCGTGAAAGACAGGAGCCAATTATACAAGAACACTGAAGCTTTCTTT CSVKDRSQLYKNTEAFF
TRBJ1-5 TRBV12-3/TRBV12-4 13 TRBD1 - TGTGCCAGCATGGGACAGGTAAATCAGCCCCAGCATTTT CASMGQVNQPQHF